The subject of this entry is one T cell receptor beta chain. Following RNA extraction, reverse transcription yielded cDNA that acted as the sequencing template. Profiling relied on immunoSEQ multiplex PCR, and the TCRdb table lists in-frame clones only, not all of them. The repertoire includes 150,000 or so clones, around 83% of them detected once, and about 13% sits in the top ten. Treatment noted: oral pan-JAK inhibitor, 5-10 mg twice daily. Researchers gathered lesional scalp punch biopsies and peripheral blood from patients with alopecia areata. This sample was included in a study of CD8+ T cells in alopecia areata. This CDR3 has 11 amino acids. V was cut by 4 bases and J by 7 bases, with 11 bases left in between. CDR1 and CDR2 (germline): SQVTM, ANQGSEA.

The clonotype comes from a human donor with alopecia areata. Source: CD8+ T cells sorted from blood, taken at week 4, from a patient treated with tofacitinib. The chain joins TRBV29-1 to TRBJ2-7; D possibly corresponds to TRBD1 (5 bases). The DNA for the CDR3 is TGCAGCGTTGGGTCTGGGGCTGAGCAGTACTTC. It codes for CSVGSGAEQYF.